This passage covers 26 T cell receptor beta chains from one sample sequenced in a study of CD8 T cells in ankylosing spondylitis. In TCRdb, the 5' RACE reads were re-called with MiXCR into one record per CDR3 protein. The table records roughly 250,000 distinct CDR3 sequences, approximately 9% of them present only once. Sequencing input: blood, either unsorted or a sorted T cell fraction (not recorded which). The receptors originated from a male donor with ankylosing spondylitis or in good health (not recorded which).

The table lists this clonotype with many counts. The chain combines TRBV7-9 with TRBJ2-1, with unresolved D. Germline assignment: CDR1 SEHNR and CDR2 FQNEAQ (reference sequence). Trimming removed 1 base from V and 2 bases from J, with 15 bases in between. This CDR3 has 17 amino acids. DNA for the CDR3: TGTGCCAGCAGCTTAGAAAGGTATGGGGTGACCTACAATGAGCAGTTCTTC. It encodes CASSLERYGVTYNEQFF.

This clonotype was observed many times. The V gene is TRBV5-1, the J gene TRBJ2-3; D call uncertain. This CDR3 is 15 amino acids long. Germline loops: CDR1 SGHRS, CDR2 YFSETQ. V lost 4 bases and J 0 bases, leaving 12 bases between the germline ends. CDR3 coding DNA: TGCGCCAGCAGCGTTCTTTCGGTGAGCACAGATACGCAGTATTTT. This codes for CASSVLSVSTDTQYF.

A remark on this clonotype: This clone may be a read error of a much larger clone one base away. The gene calls are TRBV7-8 and TRBJ2-7, with 7 bases aligning to TRBD2. Germline CDR1 reads SGHVS; CDR2 reads FQNEAQ. The CDR3 loop spans 14 amino acids. V gave up 5 bases and J gave up 4 bases; unmatched junction bases: 8. This CDR3 is CASSPGRGVYEQYF. The CDR3 DNA reads TGTGCCAGCAGCCCGGGGAGGGGCGTTTACGAGCAGTACTTC.

The table lists this clonotype with many counts. The chain links TRBV5-1 to TRBJ1-2, with TRBD1 identical over 7 bases. Germline assignment: CDR1 SGHRS and CDR2 YFSETQ. V lost 4 bases and J lost 5; bases outside the gene matches: 5. The CDR3 extends over 13 amino acids. CDR3 nucleotides: TGCGCCAGCAGCGTAGACAGGGATTATGGCTACACCTTC. It is translated as CASSVDRDYGYTF.

This clonotype has just a few counts. The V and J genes are TRBV4-3 and TRBJ2-6, with D uncertain. Trimming removed 1 base from V and 2 bases from J, with 3 bases in between. This CDR3 region has 14 residues. From germline, CDR1 is LGHNA and CDR2 YSLEER. CDR3 DNA sequence: TGCGCCAGCAGCCAAGGGACTGGGGCCAACGTCCTGACTTTC. Translation: CASSQGTGANVLTF.

This clonotype occurred many times. The CDR3 loop is CASSKSIGGEGETQYF. As DNA, the CDR3 is TGCGCCAGCAGCAAATCCATTGGCGGGGAGGGGGAGACCCAGTACTTC. This chain uses TRBV5-1 with TRBJ2-5; 7 bases fit TRBD2. The CDR3 length is 16 residues. Germline V gives CDR1 SGHRS, CDR2 YFSETQ. V lost 4 bases, J lost 5 bases, and 14 bases stayed unmatched.

This clonotype was observed at least ten times. The chain carries TRBV20-1 and TRBJ2-3, with D possibly matching TRBD1 (5 bases). Germline CDR1 DFQATT, CDR2 SNEGSKA (reference sequence). The V end lost 6 bases, the J end lost 3 bases, and 13 bases lay between the germline ends. The length of the CDR3 is 13 residues. CDR3 in DNA: TGCAGTGCAAGGACCCCAGGGACAGATACGCAGTATTTT. Encoded protein: CSARTPGTDTQYF.

This clonotype was detected ten times or more. The V and J genes are TRBV5-1 and TRBJ2-2; D might be TRBD2 (5 bases). CDR1 and CDR2 from the germline V gene are SGHRS and YFSETQ. The CDR3 consists of 14 residues. With 5 bases removed from V and 7 bases from J, the gap between germline ends came to 15 bases. CDR3 DNA: TGCGCCAGCAGTATTGGAGGCCTGGGCGGGGAGCTGTTTTTT. It is translated as CASSIGGLGGELFF.

A few counts support this clonotype. V is TRBV5-5 and J is TRBJ2-1; D not certain. Germline loops: CDR1 SGHKS, CDR2 YYEKEE (reference sequence). The CDR3 is made up of 15 amino acids. V was clipped by 4 bases and J by 1 base, with 12 bases between them. For the CDR3, the DNA is TGTGCCAGCAGCCCATGGACCGCATCCTACAATGAGCAGTTCTTC. Residues: CASSPWTASYNEQFF.

This clonotype appeared many times. The J gene is TRBJ2-1, the V gene TRBV6-9; 10 bases line up with TRBD2. The germline V gene encodes CDR1 MNHGY and CDR2 SVAAGI. Unmatched junction bases numbered 10, after V lost 7 bases and J lost 1 base. CDR3 length equals 17 residues. The DNA of the CDR3 is TGTGCCAGCATCCCCAGCGGGAGGGCCGGGTCCTACAATGAGCAGTTCTTC. It specifies CASIPSGRAGSYNEQFF.

This clonotype showed up many times. The genes are TRBV11-1 and TRBJ2-7; possible D gene TRBD2, 5 bases. V shed 1 base and J shed 0 bases, with 10 bases lying between them. Germline assignment: CDR1 SGHAT and CDR2 FQDESV (reference sequence). This CDR3 has 15 residues. The CDR3 DNA reads as TGTGCCAGCAGCTTAGTTGGGAGCCCCTCCTACGAGCAGTACTTC. It codes for CASSLVGSPSYEQYF.

This clonotype was counted ten times or more. The gene calls are TRBV29-1 and TRBJ2-7; possibly TRBD2 for D (5 bases). The CDR3 is 9 residues long. Germline-derived CDR1 and CDR2 are SQVTM and ANQGSEA. V lost 5 bases and J 7 bases, leaving 6 bases between the germline ends. CDR3 amino acids: CSVRREQYF. The CDR3 DNA reads TGCAGCGTTCGGAGGGAGCAGTACTTC.

The chain joins TRBV4-2 to TRBJ1-4; 7 bases map to TRBD1. The germline V gene has CDR1 LGHNA and CDR2 YNFKEQ. The J segment lost 2 bases and the V segment lost 3 bases, leaving 3 bases of the junction unmatched. The CDR3 length is 15 residues. CDR3 region: CASSHGTATNEKLFF. Written as DNA, the CDR3 is TGTGCCAGCAGCCACGGGACAGCGACTAATGAAAAACTGTTTTTT.

This clonotype showed up many times. The rearrangement joins TRBV5-1 to TRBJ1-2; no definite D call. V was pared by 0 bases and J by 2 bases, with 8 bases between. Germline loops: CDR1 SGHRS, CDR2 YFSETQ. This CDR3 is built from 14 residues. In DNA form, the CDR3 reads TGCGCCAGCAGCTTGGGTACTGGGAACTATGGCTACACCTTC. It encodes CASSLGTGNYGYTF.

This clonotype has a handful of counts. J is TRBJ1-2 and V is TRBV12-3 or TRBV12-4, with 8 bases matching TRBD1. This CDR3 comprises 19 residues. J was trimmed by 4 bases and V by 0 bases; bases with no gene match: 16. CDR3 in DNA: TGTGCCAGCAGTTTAGCGGGTCTCCTCAGGGACAGGCGGAGCTATGGCTACACCTTC. It translates to CASSLAGLLRDRRSYGYTF.

The chain has TRBV11-2 and TRBJ2-1; 8 bases align to TRBD2. The germline gives CDR1 SGHAT, CDR2 FQNNGV. There are 21 residues in the CDR3. V trimming: 5 bases; J trimming: 6 bases; junction bases outside the gene matches: 27. CDR3 in amino acids: CASSPKDGTRLTVGRANEQFF. The CDR3 region has the DNA TGTGCCAGCAGCCCTAAGGACGGGACTAGACTTACGGTGGGCCGTGCCAATGAGCAGTTCTTC.

This clonotype showed up many times. V and J are TRBV7-2 and TRBJ1-2, with D unresolved. Germline-derived CDR1 and CDR2 are SGHTA and FQGNSA. The V and J ends lost 2 bases and 2 bases respectively, with 9 bases between them. The CDR3 spans 14 residues. The CDR3 DNA reads TGTGCCAGCAGCTTAAGCAGGCAGAACTATGGCTACACCTTC. It yields the protein CASSLSRQNYGYTF.

V gene TRBV3-1 combines with J gene TRBJ1-1; 7 positions agree with TRBD1. This CDR3 spans 14 amino acids. V shed 4 bases and J 9 bases; nucleotides not matched to a gene: 11. From germline, CDR1 is LGHDT and CDR2 YNNKEL (reference sequence). The CDR3 protein is CASSRTLHRGKAFF. CDR3 DNA sequence: TGTGCCAGCAGCCGCACCCTGCACAGGGGTAAAGCTTTCTTT.

This clonotype came up many times. The rearrangement uses TRBV30 and TRBJ2-1; TRBD2 is a possible D gene (5 bases). Trimming cost V 0 bases and J 6 bases, with 21 bases left between them. The CDR3 length is 17 residues. The germline CDR1 and CDR2 sequences are GTSNPN and SVGIG (reference sequence). The CDR3 coding sequence is TGTGCCTGGAGTGTAATAAAGGGAGCCACAGTTTTCAATGAGCAGTTCTTC. Protein product: CAWSVIKGATVFNEQFF.

This clonotype was counted ten times or more. The CDR3 spells CASSREAGQRMGAFF. Written as DNA, the CDR3 is TGTGCCAGCAGCCGGGAGGCGGGACAGAGGATGGGGGCTTTCTTT. The chain has TRBV4-2 and TRBJ1-1; 7 bases are a match to TRBD1. Germline assignment: CDR1 LGHNA and CDR2 YNFKEQ. V shed 4 bases and J 11 bases; nucleotides not matched to a gene: 16. This CDR3 is 15 amino acids long.

This clonotype was detected ten times or more. The rearrangement links TRBV6-1 to TRBJ2-5, with D possibly TRBD2 on 6 matching bases. V lost 3 bases to trimming and J lost 5 bases, with 16 bases between them. Germline V gene lookup returns CDR1 MNHNS and CDR2 SASEGT. The CDR3 has 15 amino acids. The CDR3 DNA reads TGTGCCAGCAGTGAGCGGGAAAGGAGGTCGGAGACCCAGTACTTC. As protein: CASSERERRSETQYF.

A note on this clonotype: This could be a read error, since a much larger clone is one nucleotide away. The CDR3 DNA follows: TGCAGTGCTATAGTGGGCGCAATGAACACTGAAGCTTTCTTT. Translation gives CSAIVGAMNTEAFF. The chain combines TRBV20-1 with TRBJ1-1, with D hard to call. CDR3 length: 14 amino acids. The V gene's germline CDR1 is DFQATT and CDR2 SNEGSKA (reference sequence). Trimming cost V 4 bases and J 0 bases, with 12 bases left between them.

This clonotype was counted at least ten times. This chain connects TRBV20-1 to TRBJ2-5, with D possibly being TRBD2 (7 bases). V was trimmed by 3 bases and J by 1 base, leaving 18 bases between them. The length of the CDR3 is 16 residues. Germline CDR1 is DFQATT and CDR2 is SNEGSKA (reference sequence). DNA for the CDR3: TGCAGTGCTAGCGGGGGGCTCGATAATTTCCAAGAGACCCAGTACTTC. Protein: CSASGGLDNFQETQYF.

This clonotype was detected ten times or more. The rearrangement joins TRBV15 to TRBJ1-4; D call uncertain. The germline CDR1 and CDR2 sequences are LNHNV and YYDKDF (reference sequence). This CDR3 comprises 15 residues. Trimming took off 4 bases at V and 0 bases at J, with 9 bases between the two ends. CDR3 loop: CATSKKGSTNEKLFF. CDR3 coding DNA: TGTGCCACCAGCAAAAAAGGTTCAACTAATGAAAAACTGTTTTTT. Combining the CDR3 with reference TRBV15 and TRBJ1-4 gives the whole variable domain DAMVIQNPRYQVTQFGKPVTLSCSQTLNHNVMYWYQQKSSQAPKLLFHYYDKDFNNEADTPDNFQSRRPNTSFCFLDIRSPGLGDTAMYLCATSKKGSTNEKLFFGSGTQLSVL.

The CDR3 spells CASSYSLGGQQETQYF. CDR3 sequence (DNA): TGTGCCAGCAGTTACTCCCTAGGGGGCCAGCAAGAGACCCAGTACTTC. This chain joins TRBV6-5 and TRBJ2-5; the match to TRBD1 covers 7 bases. Trimming at V came to 0 bases and at J to 2 bases, leaving 6 bases not matched to a gene. CDR3 size: 16 residues. CDR1 MNHEY and CDR2 SVGAGI come from the germline V gene.

This clonotype was observed a handful of times. CDR3 in DNA: TGTGCCAGCAGCCCCCGCGGAGGGGCCCCAGATACGCAGTATTTT. This gives the protein CASSPRGGAPDTQYF. V is TRBV7-9 and J is TRBJ2-3; D possibly corresponds to TRBD2 (6 bases). V shed 5 bases and J shed 4 bases, with 16 bases lying between them. In germline, CDR1 is SEHNR, CDR2 FQNEAQ (reference sequence). This CDR3 is 15 amino acids long.